The source of this T cell receptor (beta chain) is a study of follicular helper T cells after annual influenza vaccination. This clone was observed a handful of times. Antigen: not known. Sequence at one end of the junction differs from germline and may be a read error. The assay was immunoSEQ multiplex PCR, and TCRdb's table has in-frame clones only and misses some. The sample shows more than 10,000 clones, 81% of them seen only once. The study's findings and limits: Each annual vaccination recalled recurring oligoclonal ICOS+CD38+ cTfh clonotypes.

This CDR3 is built from 13 residues. The germline V gene has CDR1 ENHRY and CDR2 SYGVKD. Time point in this sample: 2014-2015 season, pre-vaccination. Material: CXCR5- memory CD4+ T cells sorted from blood, obtained on the day of influenza vaccination. The chain links TRBV10-3 to TRBJ1-5; D not resolved. This TCR came from an adult who received the influenza vaccine. The CDR3 here is CALSPKKGQPQHF. CDR3 nucleotide sequence: TGTGCCCTCAGTCCAAAAAAGGGCCAGCCCCAGCATTTT.